These 10 T cell receptor beta chains were sequenced from one sample in a study of PD-1 blockade in classical Hodgkin lymphoma. Relapse was seen in all patients after autologous stem cell transplantation, and brentuximab vedotin exposure was variable. This table comes from immunoSEQ multiplex PCR, and its TCRdb copy is limited to in-frame clones, with some not included. The sample includes 35,000 or so clones, 76% of them seen just once. The sequences come from peripheral blood mononuclear cells (PBMCs), collected before the second cycle of nivolumab. The source is a human donor with classical Hodgkin lymphoma.

The chain uses TRBV2 and TRBJ1-1; 7 nucleotides agree with TRBD1. The germline V gene has CDR1 SNHLY and CDR2 FYNNEI. V lost 7 bases and J lost 9; bases outside the gene matches: 11. The CDR3 is 13 residues long. The chain's CDR3 is CASNAWGTEQAFF. CDR3 coding DNA: TGTGCCAGCAACGCGTGGGGGACAGAGCAAGCTTTCTTT.

The genes are TRBV15 and TRBJ1-2; the D is unclear. The V gene lost 1 base and the J gene lost 4 bases, with 7 bases spanning the gap. The germline V gene has CDR1 LNHNV and CDR2 YYDKDF (reference sequence). The CDR3 extends over 13 amino acids. The CDR3 region is CATSRVSGYGYTF. For the CDR3, the DNA is TGTGCCACCAGCAGAGTGTCTGGCTATGGCTACACCTTC.

The CDR3 here is CASTLYQGTGELFF. The DNA for the CDR3 is TGCGCCAGCACCCTGTACCAGGGAACCGGGGAGCTGTTTTTT. The rearrangement uses TRBV5-1 and TRBJ2-2; TRBD1 might be the D (5 bases). CDR3 size: 14 residues. Trimming cost V 6 bases and J 5 bases, with 14 bases left between them. The germline V gene has CDR1 SGHRS and CDR2 YFSETQ.

The V and J genes are TRBV7-6 and TRBJ1-6; weak D call: TRBD1 (6 bases). Trimming shortened V by 5 bases and J by 7 bases, and 9 bases separated the two germline ends. This CDR3 contains 13 residues. Germline V gives CDR1 SGHVS, CDR2 FNYEAQ. The CDR3 nucleotides are TGTGCCAGCAGCCTAGGGGGGAATTCACCCCTCCACTTT. Its protein is CASSLGGNSPLHF.

The genes are TRBV19 and TRBJ2-1; perhaps TRBD1 as D (5 bases). V lost 7 bases and J 5 bases, leaving 12 bases between the germline ends. Germline V gene data show CDR1 as LNHDA and CDR2 as SQIVND (reference sequence). CDR3 size: 13 residues. The CDR3 bases are TGTGCCAGTATCGACAGCCCTAACAATGAGCAGTTCTTC. It encodes CASIDSPNNEQFF.

The chain joins TRBV6-1 to TRBJ1-2; maybe TRBD1 (6 bases). Germline V gives CDR1 MNHNS, CDR2 SASEGT. CDR3 length: 17 residues. Trimming left V 3 bases short and J 2 bases short, with 19 bases between. As DNA, the CDR3 is TGTGCCAGCAGTGATAATAGGGGAGAGGGACAAAACTATGGCTACACCTTC. This sequence encodes CASSDNRGEGQNYGYTF.

This clone was seen a single time. J is TRBJ2-7 and V is TRBV5-5; D gene unclear. Between the trimmed V and J ends, which lost 0 bases and 5 bases, there was a span of 6 bases. The CDR3 is 12 residues long. Germline CDR1 SGHKS, CDR2 YYEKEE (reference sequence). The CDR3 protein is CASSLGYHEQYF. DNA for the CDR3: TGTGCCAGCAGCTTGGGATACCACGAGCAGTACTTC.

This clone has only one observation. J is TRBJ2-5 and V is TRBV4-3; the match to TRBD1 covers 10 bases. V gave up 1 base and J gave up 4 bases; unmatched junction bases: 3. This CDR3 is 15 amino acids long. CDR1 is LGHNA, CDR2 YSLEER, per germline. The CDR3 sequence is CASSQARTGGETQYF. The DNA of the CDR3 is TGCGCCAGCAGCCAAGCCAGGACAGGGGGAGAGACCCAGTACTTC.

The CDR3 DNA follows: TGTGCTAGTGGTTTGAGCTACAATGAGCAGTTCTTC. Encoded protein: CASGLSYNEQFF. The V gene is TRBV12-5, the J gene TRBJ2-1, with D unclear. Per the germline V gene, CDR1 is LGHNT and CDR2 is FRNRAP. V was shortened by 2 bases and J by 3 bases, with 2 bases between the two germline ends. CDR3 length equals 12 residues.

The rearrangement uses TRBV5-1 and TRBJ2-3; TRBD1 or TRBD2 may be the D gene (6 bases each). The germline CDR1 and CDR2 sequences are SGHRS and YFSETQ. V lost 3 bases and J lost 6, with 14 bases in between. The CDR3 spans 14 residues. CDR3 DNA: TGCGCCAGCAGCTCCCGAGGGGGGTCGGATACGCAGTATTTT. It specifies CASSSRGGSDTQYF.